This TCR beta chain stems from a study of T cell responses to AZD1222 COVID-19 vaccine (dated by TCRdb to the early 2020s). Some background on the complete study: AZD1222 recipients with second doses at about 4 weeks or about 12 weeks were pooled, because spike-specific TCR depth and breadth did not differ between schedules. TCR sequencing covered fewer than 250 trial participants: 200 to 220 given two doses of AZD1222 and 26 given two doses of MenACWY control vaccine. Trial participants were enrolled by age into subgroups of 18-55, 56-69 and 70-plus years, and around 150, 28 and 57 TCR-sequenced participants, respectively, were included in these subgroups. Study-level results and caveats: Conclusions about previously exposed vaccinees were limited because only a handful of AZD1222 recipients were SARS-CoV-2 seropositive at baseline. A significant rise in spike-specific TCR breadth and depth was observed after two AZD1222 doses relative to day 0 and relative to MenACWY recipients. In the small 56-69-year group, the increase in depth fell short of significance, most likely because of low power. No day 14 peak-response samples were available, so repertoires were characterized only after the peak T cell response. Reportedly, close to half of the unique spike-specific TCRs recognized epitopes lying outside the regions that are mutated in the B.1.351 and B.1.1.7 variants. The vaccine-associated CD4 TCRs covered the entire spike protein, and the dominant responses fell in regions 160-218 and 743-854. Most participants were white British and females outnumbered males, and the authors suggested that clonal diversity may have been underestimated.

Reading the label with the study, this specimen's time point is: baseline before first vaccination. Vaccinee samples were obtained from the UK trials COV001 and COV002, which included a single-blind randomized controlled phase 2/3 trial of AZD1222 (ChAdOx1 nCoV-19) in healthy adults. For TCRbeta chain sequencing, PBMC samples were collected from trial participants at day 0 and at day 28 after the second dose. The CDR3 regions of human TCRbeta chains were analyzed by immunosequencing. The original pipeline was this. Repertoire TCRs were matched against a reference library of SARS-CoV-2-specific TCRs generated with the MIRA antigen-specificity platform. Breadth meant the fraction of unique TCRs that were SARS-CoV-2-associated, whereas depth meant the fraction of total T cells that were SARS-CoV-2-associated. Using the MIRA data, each spike-specific TCR was mapped to the spike region that the TCR reacts to and placed in a CD4 or CD8 class. Log10-transformed breadth and depth values were compared by one-way ANOVA with Sidak's multiple comparisons tests. This immuneACCESS table, as held by TCRdb, lists in-frame sequences with V and J called but not all clones. Of the missing ones, under half trace to an unresolved V gene in checked studies; the others have no known cause. The V and J calls and clone size come from that table; D and trimming were worked out from the DNA. This sample comprises some 150,000 clones, 90% of them detected only once. The ten biggest clones cover roughly 1.7% of the sample.

The CDR3 has 15 amino acids, counting the end cysteine and phenylalanine. Only the CDR3 portion is preserved as DNA: 45 bases, with reading frame beginning at the first base. The germline V gene provides CDR1 SGHRS and CDR2 YFSETQ. V and J are trimmed by 1 base and 5 bases, and the gene matches miss 5 bases of the junction. In the case of this clone: The clone's antigen remains unknown. No base quality values were provided; no much bigger clone lies one nucleotide off.

This clonotype originated in an adult in good health. Recombination linked TRBV5-1 to TRBJ1-5, with 8 bases aligning to TRBD1. The specimen comprised peripheral blood, sampled on day 0 of AZD1222 vaccination. The CDR3 protein sequence reads: CASSLMAGGYQPQHF. The DNA reads as follows: TGCGCCAGCAGCTTGATGGCAGGGGGCTATCAGCCCCAGCATTTT.